Described below is a single T cell receptor beta chain sequence and its context. The assay ran at deep level. It was 300 ng DNA, 28,000 or so T cell genomes, that went into each replicate PCR of unsorted PBMC. Sequencing on ten immunoSEQ deep assay plates was performed for unsorted PBMC DNA. Sequencing was performed with immunoSEQ multiplex PCR; in TCRdb, only in-frame clones are kept and a portion is missing. Of 450,000 to 500,000 clones in the sample, almost 80% were seen once. Germline V gene lookup returns CDR1 KGHSH and CDR2 LQKENI. V lost 8 bases and J 0 bases, leaving 13 bases between the germline ends. CDR3 size: 15 residues. The record originates from a study of shared clonotypes between healthy human individuals. Unsorted material relied on roughly 100 million PBMCs as the source of genomic DNA.

What was sequenced was PBMCs. This clonotype was sampled from a middle-aged woman in good health. Some clones in this sample may be carry-over from other donors' samples. This chain connects TRBV18 to TRBJ2-2; D may be TRBD1 (6 bases). Written as DNA, the CDR3 is TGTGCCAGCCCGGCAGGGGCGTCGAACACCGGGGAGCTGTTTTTT. Encoded protein: CASPAGASNTGELFF.